This T cell receptor beta chain was identified during a study of blood T cell repertoires in COVID-19. For the study at large: Researchers got acute and convalescent COVID-19 samples from the United States, Italy and Spain. The cDNA or gDNA used as material had been derived from T cells, B-cell-depleted T cells, or PBMCs.

Authors' processing steps: For nucleated cells, counts were estimated from reference gene primer amplification. Clones were sequenced by immunoSEQ multiplex PCR, and TCRdb holds only the in-frame ones, with some missing. That table supplies the V and J calls and clone size; D and trimming were determined from the DNA. The sample holds around 380,000 clones; 81% are singletons and the top ten take approximately 1%. This CDR3 spans 17 amino acids. V dropped 1 base and J dropped 0; count of bases not matched to a gene: 6. CDR1 is LNHDA, CDR2 SQIVND, per germline (reference sequence). The rearrangement uses TRBV19 and TRBJ1-5; the match to TRBD1 covers 7 bases. The clonotype originates from a human donor with acute or convalescent COVID-19. The donor label of this sample is uncertain. The specimen was peripheral blood. The CDR3 DNA sequence: TGTGCCAGTAGTATAGGGGACAGACACTTTAGCAATCAGCCCCAGCATTTT. Its protein product is CASSIGDRHFSNQPQHF. Combining the CDR3 with reference TRBV19 and TRBJ1-5 gives the whole variable domain DGGITQSPKYLFRKEGQNVTLSCEQNLNHDAMYWYRQDPGQGLRLIYYSQIVNDFQKGDIAEGYSVSREKKESFPLTVTSAQKNPTAFYLCASSIGDRHFSNQPQHFGDGTRLSIL.